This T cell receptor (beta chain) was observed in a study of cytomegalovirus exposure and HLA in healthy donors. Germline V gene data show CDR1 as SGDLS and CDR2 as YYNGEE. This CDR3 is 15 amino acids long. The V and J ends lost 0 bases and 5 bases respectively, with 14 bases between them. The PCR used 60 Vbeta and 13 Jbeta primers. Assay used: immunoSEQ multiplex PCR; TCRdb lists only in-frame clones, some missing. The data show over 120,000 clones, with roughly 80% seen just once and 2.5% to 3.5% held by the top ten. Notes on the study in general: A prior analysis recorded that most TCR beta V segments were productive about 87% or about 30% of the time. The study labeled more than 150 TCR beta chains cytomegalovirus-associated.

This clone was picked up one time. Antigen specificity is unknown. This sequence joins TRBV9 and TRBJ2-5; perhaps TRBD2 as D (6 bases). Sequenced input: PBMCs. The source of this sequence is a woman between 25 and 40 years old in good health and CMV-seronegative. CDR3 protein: CASSVVGGFGETQYF. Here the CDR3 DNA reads TGTGCCAGCAGCGTAGTTGGAGGGTTCGGGGAGACCCAGTACTTC. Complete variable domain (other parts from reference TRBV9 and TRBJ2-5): DSGVTQTPKHLITATGQRVTLRCSPRSGDLSVYWYQQSLDQGLQFLIQYYNGEERAKGNILERFSAQQFPDLHSELNLSSLELGDSALYFCASSVVGGFGETQYFGPGTRLLVL.